This TCR beta chain was obtained from a study of blood T cell repertoires in COVID-19. Overall study context: Acute-phase and convalescent COVID-19 samples originated in the United States, Italy and Spain.

CDR1 and CDR2 from the germline V gene are KGHDR and SFDVKD. V lost 1 base to trimming and J lost 6 bases, with 14 bases between them. The CDR3 runs 16 residues. The protocol was immunoSEQ multiplex PCR, while the TCRdb copy is restricted to in-frame clones and leaves out a portion. The table shows around 300,000 clones, with 89% occurring only once. The chain recombines TRBV24-1 with TRBJ2-2; weak D call: TRBD2 (6 bases). Input material: PBMCs or T cells enriched from blood (not recorded which). The clonotype originates from a woman between 25 and 40 years old who had recovered from COVID-19. The CDR3, as DNA: TGTGCCACCAGTGATTTCCTGGGGGAGGAACCCGGGGAGCTGTTTTTT. Translating gives CATSDFLGEEPGELFF.